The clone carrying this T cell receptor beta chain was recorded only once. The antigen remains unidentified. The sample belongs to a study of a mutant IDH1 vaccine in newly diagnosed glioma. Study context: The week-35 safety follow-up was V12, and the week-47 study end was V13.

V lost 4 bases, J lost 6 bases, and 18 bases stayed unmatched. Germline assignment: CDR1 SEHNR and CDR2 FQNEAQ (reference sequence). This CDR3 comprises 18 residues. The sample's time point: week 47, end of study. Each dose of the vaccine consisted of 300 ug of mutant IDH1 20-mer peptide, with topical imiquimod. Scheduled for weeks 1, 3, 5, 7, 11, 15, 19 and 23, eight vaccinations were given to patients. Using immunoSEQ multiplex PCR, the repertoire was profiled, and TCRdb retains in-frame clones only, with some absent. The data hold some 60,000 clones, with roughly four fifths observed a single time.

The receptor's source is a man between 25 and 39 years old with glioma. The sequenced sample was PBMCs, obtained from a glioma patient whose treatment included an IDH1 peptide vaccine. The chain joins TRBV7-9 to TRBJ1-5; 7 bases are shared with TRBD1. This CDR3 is CASSSATGDREKGQPQHF. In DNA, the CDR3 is TGTGCCAGCAGCTCTGCCACAGGGGACCGGGAGAAGGGTCAGCCCCAGCATTTT.